The subject of this entry is one T cell receptor (beta chain). As yet, its antigen is unknown. The sample is drawn from a study of OX40 agonist ivuxolimab in advanced cancers. As for the study in general: Those treated in dose escalation had hepatocellular carcinoma, melanoma, renal cell cancer or head and neck cancer. At 82.7% male, the cohort had a mean age of 60 years, ranging from about 20 to 79. Study-level findings and limits: At 0.1 to 3.0 mg/kg and by week 6, CD4+ and CD8+ T cells in the blood had expanded clonally. Expanded clones were, on average, more numerous among CD8+ T cells than CD4+.

Trimming took 1 base from V and 4 from J; bases not matched to a gene: 2. This CDR3 contains 14 residues. CDR1 is MDHEN and CDR2 is SYDVKM in the germline V gene. TCRdb's table, derived via immunoSEQ multiplex PCR, lists solely in-frame clones and lacks some. The sample lists 55,000 to 75,000 clones; around 80% were seen once. The sample consisted of CD4+ or CD8+ T cells sorted from blood, taken in a trial of the OX40 agonist ivuxolimab. This receptor was taken from an adult with an advanced solid tumor such as melanoma, head and neck, liver or kidney cancer. The chain carries TRBV28 and TRBJ2-5; TRBD1 agrees at 8 bases. CDR3 amino acids: CASSLSGGGETQYF. CDR3 bases: TGTGCCAGCAGTTTATCAGGGGGCGGAGAGACCCAGTACTTC.